The clone carrying this TCR beta chain has only one observation. Enrollees, roughly 18 to 90 years old, lived in 24 US areas. The data belong to a study of blood T cell repertoires in COVID-19. Study at large: The United States, Italy and Spain were the sources of the acute and convalescent COVID-19 samples. The analysed material was cDNA or gDNA that came from T cells, B-cell-depleted T cells, or PBMCs.

The CDR3 sequence is 14 residues long. Germline-derived CDR1 and CDR2 are SGHTA and FQGTGA. J was trimmed by 6 bases and V by 5 bases; bases with no gene match: 6. In the authors' methods: From reference gene primer amplification, estimates of nucleated cell counts were derived. Generated by immunoSEQ multiplex PCR, the TCRdb table keeps only in-frame clones and is missing some. Clonal size and the V and J genes are those of that table, whereas D and trimming came from the DNA. The sample lists some 150,000 clones, about 79% seen once, with roughly 2.9% in the top ten. V is TRBV7-3 and J is TRBJ2-1; TRBD2 aligns across 8 bases. Sequences were obtained from PBMCs or T cells enriched from blood (not recorded which). The sequence was collected from a woman aged 45-65 years who had recovered from COVID-19. CDR3 loop: CASSPRGGANEQFF. CDR3 nucleotides: TGTGCCAGCAGCCCCCGGGGGGGCGCCAATGAGCAGTTCTTC.